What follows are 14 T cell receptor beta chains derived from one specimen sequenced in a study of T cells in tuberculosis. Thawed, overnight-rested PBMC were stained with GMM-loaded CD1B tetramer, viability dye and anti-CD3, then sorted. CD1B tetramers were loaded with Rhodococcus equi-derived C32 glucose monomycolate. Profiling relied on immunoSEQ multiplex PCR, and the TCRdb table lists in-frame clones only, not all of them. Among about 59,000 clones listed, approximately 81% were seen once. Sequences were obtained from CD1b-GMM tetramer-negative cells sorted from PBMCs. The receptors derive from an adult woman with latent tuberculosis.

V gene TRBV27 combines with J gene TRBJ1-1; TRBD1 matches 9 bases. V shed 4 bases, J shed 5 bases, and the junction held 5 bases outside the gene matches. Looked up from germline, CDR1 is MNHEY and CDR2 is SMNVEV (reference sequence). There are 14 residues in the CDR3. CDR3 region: CASSSADRGTEAFF. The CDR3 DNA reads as TGTGCCAGCAGTTCTGCGGACAGGGGTACTGAAGCTTTCTTT.

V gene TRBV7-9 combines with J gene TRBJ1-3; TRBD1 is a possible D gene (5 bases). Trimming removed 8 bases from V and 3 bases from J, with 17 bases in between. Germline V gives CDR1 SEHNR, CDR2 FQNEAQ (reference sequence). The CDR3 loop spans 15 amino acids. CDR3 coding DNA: TGTGCCAGCTCCCTTGGGGGGGGGATTGGAAACACCATATATTTT. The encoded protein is CASSLGGGIGNTIYF.

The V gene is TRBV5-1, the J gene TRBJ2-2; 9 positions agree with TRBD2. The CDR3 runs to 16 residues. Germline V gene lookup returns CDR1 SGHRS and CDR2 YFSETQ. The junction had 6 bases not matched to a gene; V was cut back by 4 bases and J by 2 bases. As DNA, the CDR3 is TGCGCCAGCAGCACGCTCCTAGCGGGAAACACCGGGGAGCTGTTTTTT. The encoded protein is CASSTLLAGNTGELFF.

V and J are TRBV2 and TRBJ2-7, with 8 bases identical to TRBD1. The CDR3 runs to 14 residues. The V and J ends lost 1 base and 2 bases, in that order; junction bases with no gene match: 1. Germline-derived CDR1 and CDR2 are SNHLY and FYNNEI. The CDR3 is CASSEETGAYEQYF. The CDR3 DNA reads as TGTGCCAGCAGTGAAGAGACAGGGGCCTACGAGCAGTACTTC.

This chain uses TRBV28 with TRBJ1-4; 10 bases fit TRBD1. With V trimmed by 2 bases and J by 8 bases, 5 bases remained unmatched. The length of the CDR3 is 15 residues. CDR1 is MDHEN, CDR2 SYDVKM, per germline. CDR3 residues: CASSLVGQGLEKLFF. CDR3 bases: TGTGCCAGCAGTTTAGTGGGACAGGGGCTCGAAAAACTGTTTTTT.

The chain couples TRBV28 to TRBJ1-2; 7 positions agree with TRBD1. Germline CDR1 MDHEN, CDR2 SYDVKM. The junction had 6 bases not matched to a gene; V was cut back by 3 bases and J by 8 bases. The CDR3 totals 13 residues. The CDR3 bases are TGTGCCAGCAGTTTGGGTCAGGGGGGCGGCTACACCTTC. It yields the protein CASSLGQGGGYTF.

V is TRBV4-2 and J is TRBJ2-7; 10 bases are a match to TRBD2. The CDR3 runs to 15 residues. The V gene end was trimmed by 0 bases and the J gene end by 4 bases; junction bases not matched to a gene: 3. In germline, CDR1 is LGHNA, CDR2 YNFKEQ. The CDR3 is CASSQDEAGGYEQYF. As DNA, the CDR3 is TGTGCCAGCAGCCAAGATGAAGCGGGGGGGTACGAGCAGTACTTC.

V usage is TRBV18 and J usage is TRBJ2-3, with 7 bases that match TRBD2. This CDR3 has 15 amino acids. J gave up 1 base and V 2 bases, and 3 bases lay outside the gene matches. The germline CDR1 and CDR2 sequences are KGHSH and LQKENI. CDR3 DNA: TGTGCCAGCTCACCAAAGCGGGATGGCACAGATACGCAGTATTTT. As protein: CASSPKRDGTDTQYF.

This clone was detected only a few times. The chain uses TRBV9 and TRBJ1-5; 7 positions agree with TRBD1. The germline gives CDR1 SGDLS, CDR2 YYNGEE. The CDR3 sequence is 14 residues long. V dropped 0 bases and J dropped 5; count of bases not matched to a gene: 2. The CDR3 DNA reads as TGTGCCAGCAGCGTAGGACAGGGCGATCAGCCCCAGCATTTT. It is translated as CASSVGQGDQPQHF.

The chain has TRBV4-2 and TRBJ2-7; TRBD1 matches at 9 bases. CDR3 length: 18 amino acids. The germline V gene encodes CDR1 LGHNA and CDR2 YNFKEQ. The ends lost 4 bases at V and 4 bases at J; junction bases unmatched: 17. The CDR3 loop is CASSRDLMGTGTVYEQYF. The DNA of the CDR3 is TGTGCCAGCAGCCGAGATCTGATGGGGACAGGGACGGTATACGAGCAGTACTTC.

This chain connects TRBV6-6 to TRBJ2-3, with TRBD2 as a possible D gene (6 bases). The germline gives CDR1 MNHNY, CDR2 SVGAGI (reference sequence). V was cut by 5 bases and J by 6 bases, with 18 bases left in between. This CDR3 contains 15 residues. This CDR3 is CASSPGLATADTQYF. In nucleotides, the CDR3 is TGTGCCAGCAGTCCGGGACTCGCTACGGCGGATACGCAGTATTTT.

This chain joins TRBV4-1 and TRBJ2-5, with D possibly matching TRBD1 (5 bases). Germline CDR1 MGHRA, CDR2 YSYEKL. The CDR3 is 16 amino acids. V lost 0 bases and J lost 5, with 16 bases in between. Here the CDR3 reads CASSQDGAGFMETQYF. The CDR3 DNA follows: TGCGCCAGCAGCCAAGATGGGGCAGGGTTTATGGAGACCCAGTACTTC.

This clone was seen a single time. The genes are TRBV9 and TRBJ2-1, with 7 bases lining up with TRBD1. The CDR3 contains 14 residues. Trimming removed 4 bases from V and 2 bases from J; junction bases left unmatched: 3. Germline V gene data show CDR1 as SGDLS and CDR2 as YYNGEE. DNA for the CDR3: TGTGCCAGCAGCCCGGGGACAGCCTACAATGAGCAGTTCTTC. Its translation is CASSPGTAYNEQFF.

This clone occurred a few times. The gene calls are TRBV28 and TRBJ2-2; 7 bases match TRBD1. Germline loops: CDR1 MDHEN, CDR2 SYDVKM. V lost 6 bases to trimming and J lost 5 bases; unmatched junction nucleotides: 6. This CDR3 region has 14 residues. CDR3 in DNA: TGTGCCAGCAGACGAGGGGGCGGAACCGGGGAGCTGTTTTTT. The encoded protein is CASRRGGGTGELFF.